The 6 T cell receptor beta chains presented below share a single source sample, sequenced in a study of blood T cells in healthy people across ages (dated by TCRdb to the mid-2010s). Libraries were prepared through 5' RACE. Sequencing instrument: Illumina HiSeq 2500. A second PCR of roughly 7 to 12 cycles was performed with a sample-barcoded 5' primer and a J-beta primer mix. TCRdb handled the public reads itself, with Q25 trimming in fastp and clone calling in MiXCR, and kept productive beta chains. One record per CDR3 amino acid sequence lists the most common genes and DNA. The sample profile shows 800,000 to 950,000 distinct CDR3 sequences; 35% to 40% of them were found once. The top ten clonotypes cover 10% to 15% of the sample. The sequenced sample consisted of blood. These receptors were collected from a man aged 18 to 35 in good health.

In its sample, this clonotype was seen a few times. This rearrangement joins TRBV4-1 to TRBJ1-1; D may be TRBD1 (5 bases). Germline CDR1 MGHRA, CDR2 YSYEKL. Trimming shortened V by 0 bases and J by 6 bases, and 20 bases separated the two germline ends. The CDR3 loop spans 17 amino acids. The DNA for the CDR3 is TGCGCCAGCAGCCAAGACGAAGCCGGGGGGGTTGTTGCTGAAGCTTTCTTT. Translated, it gives CASSQDEAGGVVAEAFF.

Points on this clonotype: A read error may be the cause here, since a much bigger clone is one base away. V is TRBV3-1 and J is TRBJ1-2; D unclear. The length of the CDR3 is 14 residues. Germline V CDR1 and CDR2: LGHDT, YNNKEL (reference sequence). DNA of the CDR3: TGTGTCAGCAGCCAAGATCCCCAAAATAATGGCTACACCTTC. It encodes CVSSQDPQNNGYTF.

The chain employs TRBV29-1 and TRBJ2-5, with D perhaps matching TRBD1 (5 bases). This CDR3 is 14 amino acids long. V shed 4 bases and J shed 6 bases, with 18 bases lying between them. The germline V gene has CDR1 SQVTM and CDR2 ANQGSEA. Written as DNA, the CDR3 is TGCAGCGTTGGGGCCAGGGTGGGTGCAAAGACCCAGTACTTC. Translation: CSVGARVGAKTQYF.

The chain employs TRBV14 and TRBJ1-1, with TRBD1 matching 12 bases. In germline, CDR1 is SGHDN, CDR2 FVKESK. V shed 5 bases and J 6 bases; nucleotides not matched to a gene: 19. This CDR3 contains 19 residues. CDR3 DNA: TGTGCCAGCAGCGTACGGGACAGGGGGCAAATTATTGAACGAGCTGAAGCTTTCTTT. This codes for CASSVRDRGQIIERAEAFF.

The V call is TRBV11-2, the J call TRBJ2-1; a weak D match, TRBD1 (6 bases). The better agreement between TRBJ2-7 and the DNA end casts doubt on the J call. Germline V gene lookup returns CDR1 SGHAT and CDR2 FQNNGV. This CDR3 comprises 13 residues. CDR3 protein: CASRDRSYNEQYF. The DNA of the CDR3 is TGTGCCAGCAGAGACAGGTCCTACAATGAGCAGTACTTC.

The chain combines TRBV7-2 with TRBJ2-7; D may be TRBD1 (6 bases). Germline V lookup: CDR1 SGHTA, CDR2 FQGNSA. This CDR3 is built from 13 residues. V gave up 6 bases and J gave up 1 base, with 10 bases separating them. The CDR3 DNA sequence: TGTGCCAGCAGTGGGGACAATTCCTACGAGCAGTACTTC. Amino acids: CASSGDNSYEQYF.